This T cell receptor (beta chain) was retrieved from a study of TIL therapy for anti-PD-1-resistant metastatic lung cancer. The wider study: Progressing patients received lymphodepletion, expanded TIL infusion and IL-2. Tumors had a median PD-L1 proportion score of 4.5% to 7%.

The libraries were made with immunoSEQ v3. TCRdb's copy holds only in-frame clones and misses some; the assay was immunoSEQ multiplex PCR. The sample lists just over 45,000 clones, about 80% occurring once. CDR1 is SGHTA and CDR2 is FQGTGA in the germline V gene. V dropped 2 bases and J dropped 0; count of bases not matched to a gene: 4. This CDR3 is built from 17 residues. Time point: pre-treatment sample, taken before nivolumab and TIL therapy. The TCR comes from a man between 65 and 85 years old with non-small cell lung cancer. This material consisted of blood, taken at baseline. The chain uses TRBV7-3 and TRBJ2-3; TRBD2 aligns across 11 bases. CDR3 in amino acids: CASSLSGLAASTDTQYF. The CDR3 DNA is TGTGCCAGCAGCTTATCGGGACTAGCGGCTAGCACAGATACGCAGTATTTT. The complete variable domain, with remaining parts taken from reference TRBV7-3 and TRBJ2-3, reads GAGVSQTPSNKVTEKGKYVELRCDPISGHTALYWYRQSLGQGPEFLIYFQGTGAADDSGLPNDRFFAVRPEGSVSTLKIQRTERGDSAVYLCASSLSGLAASTDTQYFGPGTRLTVL.